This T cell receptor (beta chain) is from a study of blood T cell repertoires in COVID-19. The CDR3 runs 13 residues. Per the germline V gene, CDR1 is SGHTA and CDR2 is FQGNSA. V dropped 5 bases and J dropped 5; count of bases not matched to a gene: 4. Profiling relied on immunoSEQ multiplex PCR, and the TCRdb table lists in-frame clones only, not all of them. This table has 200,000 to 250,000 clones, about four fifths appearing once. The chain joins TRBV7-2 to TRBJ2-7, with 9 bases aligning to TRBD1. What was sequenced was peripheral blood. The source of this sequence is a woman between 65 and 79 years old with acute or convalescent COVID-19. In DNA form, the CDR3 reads TGTGCCAGCAGCGGGACAGGGTACCACGAGCAGTACTTC. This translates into CASSGTGYHEQYF. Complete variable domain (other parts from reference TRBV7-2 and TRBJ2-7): GAGVSQSPSNKVTEKGKDVELRCDPISGHTALYWYRQSLGQGLEFLIYFQGNSAPDKSGLPSDRFSAERTGGSVSTLTIQRTQQEDSAVYLCASSGTGYHEQYFGPGTRLTVT.